This is a list of T cell receptor beta chains from one sample in a study of blood T cell dynamics during melanoma immunotherapy. Generated by immunoSEQ multiplex PCR, the TCRdb table keeps only in-frame clones and is missing some. The sample yields some 10,000 clones, around 80% seen once. The source material was blood, sampled from a patient treated with checkpoint blockade. These receptor sequences come from a human donor with melanoma. Each CDR3 is given with its conserved first and last residue. Each record gives: clone size, V gene, J gene, D gene, CDR3 protein, CDR3 DNA. The D gene is left open where the match is weak. Some rows mark clone size as missing; the rest say once, few, many or name a class of expanded clone.

few	TRBV2	TRBJ1-5	NA	CASSGQNNQPQHF	TGTGCCAGCAGTGGACAGAACAATCAGCCCCAGCATTTT
once	TRBV6-5	TRBJ2-5	NA	CASSRDLQETQYF	TGTGCCAGCTCCCGTGACTTACAAGAGACCCAGTACTTC
NA	TRBV10-2	TRBJ1-4	NA	CASSQRGVLNEKLFF	TGCGCCAGCTCTCAGCGAGGGGTTCTTAATGAAAAACTGTTTTTT
NA	TRBV9	TRBJ2-3	NA	CASSVGSAGLTDTQYF	TGTGCCAGCAGCGTAGGTTCGGCGGGCCTCACAGATACGCAGTATTTT
NA	TRBV18	TRBJ1-1	NA	CASSPPQGAEAFF	TGTGCCAGCTCACCGCCCCAGGGCGCTGAAGCTTTCTTT
NA	TRBV11-3	TRBJ2-2	NA	CASSDVATGELFF	TGTGCCAGCAGCGACGTCGCGACCGGGGAGCTGTTTTTT
NA	TRBV19	TRBJ1-2	NA	CASSSQPSYGYTF	TGTGCCAGTAGTTCCCAGCCCAGCTATGGCTACACCTTC
NA	TRBV18	TRBJ1-2	NA	CASSPGPVGGYTF	TGTGCCAGCTCACCGGGACCCGTCGGGGGCTACACCTTC
NA	TRBV12-5	TRBJ1-1	TRBD1	CASGLERDRAETEAFF	TGTGCTAGTGGTTTGGAACGAGACAGGGCGGAGACTGAAGCTTTCTTT
NA	TRBV5-1	TRBJ1-2	NA	CASRLDSGYTF	TGCGCCAGCAGATTGGACAGCGGCTACACCTTC
NA	TRBV27	TRBJ2-3	TRBD2	CASTPLAAGENTQYF	TGTGCCAGCACTCCACTAGCCGCGGGGGAAAATACGCAGTATTTT
NA	TRBV19	TRBJ2-3	TRBD2	CASSQGTSGTDTQYF	TGTGCCAGTAGTCAAGGGACTAGCGGCACAGATACGCAGTATTTT
NA	TRBV30	TRBJ2-7	TRBD1	CAWVLTGTGGVRTSYEQYF	TGTGCCTGGGTTCTTACCGGGACAGGGGGCGTTCGGACTAGCTACGAGCAGTACTTC